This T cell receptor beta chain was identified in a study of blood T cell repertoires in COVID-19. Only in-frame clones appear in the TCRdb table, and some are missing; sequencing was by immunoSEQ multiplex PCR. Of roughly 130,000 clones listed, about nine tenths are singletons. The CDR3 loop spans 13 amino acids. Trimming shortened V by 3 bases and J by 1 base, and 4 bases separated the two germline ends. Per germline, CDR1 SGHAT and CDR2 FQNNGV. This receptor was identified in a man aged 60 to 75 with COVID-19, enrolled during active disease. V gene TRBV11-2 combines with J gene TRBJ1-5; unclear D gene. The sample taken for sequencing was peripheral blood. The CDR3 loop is CASSLSSNQPQHF. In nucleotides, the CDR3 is TGTGCCAGCAGCTTGAGCAGCAATCAGCCCCAGCATTTT.